The clone carrying this T cell receptor (beta chain) occurred a few times. The CDR3 covers 13 residues. Trimming at V came to 8 bases and at J to 3 bases, leaving 4 bases not matched to a gene. Germline assignment: CDR1 MNHNY and CDR2 SVGAGI (reference sequence). Seattle patients were enrolled during active infection and followed longitudinally. This entry is derived from a study of blood T cell repertoires in COVID-19. Profiled with immunoSEQ multiplex PCR; TCRdb holds only in-frame clones, not every one. In the table there are just over 350,000 clones, 80% to 90% of which are singletons. The material sequenced was peripheral blood. This chain connects TRBV6-6 to TRBJ1-2, with TRBD1 identical over 9 bases. This clonotype was sampled from a woman aged 55-70 years with COVID-19, enrolled during active disease. The CDR3 region has the DNA TGTGCCAGCCGGACAGGGGTGGACTATGGCTACACCTTC. Protein product: CASRTGVDYGYTF.